Below are 15 T cell receptor beta chains sequenced from a single sample in a study of a mutant IDH1 vaccine in newly diagnosed glioma. Antigens of these TCRs are unknown. Generated by immunoSEQ multiplex PCR, the TCRdb table keeps only in-frame clones and is missing some. The table lists roughly 86,000 clones, approximately 89% of them singletons, with roughly 0.81% in the top ten. Time point: week 47, end of study. A single vaccine dose contained 300 ug of mutant IDH1 20-mer peptide, and topical imiquimod was used with it. The starting material was PBMCs, obtained from a glioma patient whose treatment included an IDH1 peptide vaccine. The source of these receptors is a woman between 50 and 59 years old with glioma.

The gene calls are TRBV5-1 and TRBJ2-6; D is unclear. This CDR3 region has 17 residues. Germline CDR1 and CDR2: SGHRS and YFSETQ. The V end was cut by 1 base, the J end by 0 bases, with 11 bases between. CDR3 in amino acids: CASSLTAAPSGANVLTF. For the CDR3, the DNA is TGCGCCAGCAGCTTGACTGCAGCCCCCTCTGGGGCCAACGTCCTGACTTTC.

V is TRBV6-5 and J is TRBJ2-3; the D is unclear. This CDR3 region has 11 residues. Germline values: CDR1 MNHEY, CDR2 SVGAGI. V lost 10 bases and J lost 2, with 7 bases in between. CDR3 coding DNA: TGTGCCACCGGGTCCACAGATACGCAGTATTTT. The encoded protein is CATGSTDTQYF.

The table lists this clone with a count of one. This sequence joins TRBV30 and TRBJ1-2, with D perhaps matching TRBD1 (6 bases). Trimming removed 7 bases from V and 9 bases from J, with 15 bases in between. Per germline, CDR1 GTSNPN and CDR2 SVGIG (reference sequence). The CDR3 has 11 residues. The CDR3 reads CALDSPTRYTF. The CDR3 DNA reads as TGTGCCTTGGACAGTCCGACCCGCTACACCTTC. The entire variable domain, with the rest obtained from reference TRBV30 and TRBJ1-2, is as follows: SQTIHQWPATLVQPVGSPLSLECTVEGTSNPNLYWYRQAAGRGLQLLFYSVGIGQISSEVPQNLSASRPQDRQFILSSKKLLLSDSGFYLCALDSPTRYTFGSGTRLTVV.

The V and J genes are TRBV19 and TRBJ1-2, with D unclear. Germline V gene lookup returns CDR1 LNHDA and CDR2 SQIVND (reference sequence). V was shortened by 4 bases and J by 2 bases, with 5 bases between the two germline ends. The length of the CDR3 is 12 residues. The CDR3 region is CASSSRNYGYTF. Here the CDR3 DNA reads TGTGCCAGTAGTAGCAGAAACTATGGCTACACCTTC.

The chain links TRBV5-1 to TRBJ2-2; D gene unclear. The CDR3 is 14 residues long. Germline loops: CDR1 SGHRS, CDR2 YFSETQ. Deletions cut 6 bases from V and 4 bases from J, with 13 bases between. The CDR3 coding sequence is TGCGCCAGCAAGCAGCCGCGAGCCACCGGGGAGCTGTTTTTT. Residues: CASKQPRATGELFF.

This rearrangement joins TRBV13 to TRBJ1-5; D might be TRBD1 (5 bases). Germline V gene sequence: CDR1 PRHDT, CDR2 FYEKMQ (reference sequence). CDR3 size: 14 residues. Trimming removed 4 bases from V and 1 base from J, with 8 bases in between. This chain's CDR3 is CASSSGRSNQPQHF. CDR3 nucleotides: TGTGCCAGCAGCTCGGGACGGAGCAATCAGCCCCAGCATTTT.

The rearrangement links TRBV28 to TRBJ1-1; a possible D gene is TRBD1 (5 bases). The CDR3 totals 15 residues. Trimming removed 3 bases from V and 1 base from J, with 12 bases in between. Per the germline V gene, CDR1 is MDHEN and CDR2 is SYDVKM. CDR3 protein: CASSLPGGENTEAFF. The CDR3, as DNA: TGTGCCAGCAGTTTGCCGGGGGGTGAGAACACTGAAGCTTTCTTT.

In DNA, the CDR3 is TGTGCCACCAGCAGAGAACGGACAGATCAGCCCCAGCATTTT. It is translated as CATSRERTDQPQHF. This chain uses TRBV15 with TRBJ1-5; D possibly corresponds to TRBD1 (6 bases). Germline V gene data show CDR1 as LNHNV and CDR2 as YYDKDF (reference sequence). The CDR3 contains 14 residues. Trimming removed 0 bases at V and 5 bases at J, with 8 bases between.

This clone appeared a few times. The same CDR3 arises from other DNA sequences in this sample as well. This chain links TRBV5-1 with TRBJ2-1; TRBD2 agrees at 9 bases. V lost 4 bases to trimming and J lost 0 bases; unmatched junction nucleotides: 2. This CDR3 region has 15 residues. The germline V gene has CDR1 SGHRS and CDR2 YFSETQ. CDR3 residues: CASSSSGSSYNEQFF. Written as DNA, the CDR3 is TGCGCCAGCAGCAGTAGCGGGAGCTCCTACAATGAGCAGTTCTTC. The variable domain in full, with the rest retrieved from reference TRBV5-1 and TRBJ2-1, is KAGVTQTPRYLIKTRGQQVTLSCSPISGHRSVSWYQQTPGQGLQFLFEYFSETQRNKGNFPGRFSGRQFSNSRSEMNVSTLELGDSALYLCASSSSGSSYNEQFFGPGTRLTVL.

J is TRBJ2-7 and V is TRBV5-4; D call uncertain. This CDR3 has 13 residues. Trimming left V 2 bases short and J 6 bases short, with 12 bases between. Germline V gene lookup returns CDR1 SGHNT and CDR2 YYREEE (reference sequence). Here the CDR3 DNA reads TGTGCCAGCAGCTTCTGGGGTGATCGCGAGCAGTACTTC. Protein: CASSFWGDREQYF.

The chain has TRBV19 and TRBJ2-7; 7 nucleotides agree with TRBD2. J lost 0 bases, V lost 3 bases, and 8 bases had no gene match. This CDR3 spans 16 amino acids. The V gene's germline CDR1 is LNHDA and CDR2 SQIVND (reference sequence). CDR3 sequence reads: CASSIGPAGRSYEQYF. The DNA for the CDR3 is TGTGCCAGTAGTATTGGGCCAGCGGGGCGCTCCTACGAGCAGTACTTC.

The chain carries TRBV11-2 and TRBJ1-1; no clear D gene. Germline V gene data show CDR1 as SGHAT and CDR2 as FQNNGV. The CDR3 runs to 14 residues. Trimming removed 1 base at V and 1 base at J, with 7 bases between. CDR3 sequence (DNA): TGTGCCAGCAGCTTAGGGGCAGGGAACACTGAAGCTTTCTTT. It codes for CASSLGAGNTEAFF. The full variable domain, completed using reference TRBV11-2 and TRBJ1-1, is EAGVAQSPRYKIIEKRQSVAFWCNPISGHATLYWYQQILGQGPKLLIQFQNNGVVDDSQLPKDRFSAERLKGVDSTLKIQPAKLEDSAVYLCASSLGAGNTEAFFGQGTRLTVV.

V gene TRBV19 combines with J gene TRBJ2-7; no clear D gene. V gave up 5 bases and J gave up 3 bases, with 14 bases separating them. This CDR3 is built from 14 residues. The germline V gene has CDR1 LNHDA and CDR2 SQIVND (reference sequence). CDR3 sequence: CASSFTSSHYEQYF. CDR3 DNA: TGTGCCAGTAGTTTCACCTCGAGCCACTACGAGCAGTACTTC.

The genes are TRBV27 and TRBJ1-1; D is unclear. The CDR3 length is 13 residues. Per germline, CDR1 MNHEY and CDR2 SMNVEV (reference sequence). The V and J ends lost 2 bases and 5 bases respectively, with 9 bases between them. In nucleotides, the CDR3 is TGTGCCAGCAGTTTAGAAGGGCGGACTGAAGCTTTCTTT. Residues: CASSLEGRTEAFF.

The chain recombines TRBV10-2 with TRBJ2-2; no firm D call. CDR1 and CDR2 from the germline V gene are WSHSY and SAAADI. The germline V and J ends were trimmed by 8 bases and 0 bases, with 13 bases remaining between them. CDR3 length: 15 amino acids. CDR3 in DNA: TGCGCCAGCTCTCGGGTCATCTCGAACACCGGGGAGCTGTTTTTT. It is translated as CASSRVISNTGELFF.